This is a list of T cell receptor beta chains from one sample in a study of naive and memory T cell subsets. TCRdb re-called the UMI-ligation and nested PCR reads with MiXCR, one entry per CDR3 protein. Counted here are 98,000 or so distinct CDR3 sequences, roughly 12% occurring once; the ten biggest clones make up about 0.14%. The sequencing input was naive CD4+ T cells from blood. Receptor source: a human donor in good health. Each CDR3 is given with its conserved first and last residue. The D gene is left open where the match is weak. Size values are once, few and many counts, or a class for expanded clones, and some rows have none.

v_call	d_call	j_call	clone_size	cdr3_nt	cdr3_aa
TRBV2	NA	TRBJ1-6	few	TGTGCCAGCAGTGAATCCCGGGACCCCCTCCACTTT	CASSESRDPLHF
TRBV27	NA	TRBJ2-4	many	TGTGCCAGCAGTCCGACTAGATCTGCCAAAAACATTCAGTACTTC	CASSPTRSAKNIQYF
TRBV29-1	TRBD1	TRBJ2-3	many	TGCAGCGTCCTTAGGGCCAGGGGGCCGCCGCAAGATACGCAGTATTTT	CSVLRARGPPQDTQYF
TRBV4-3	TRBD1	TRBJ1-2	NA	TGCGCCAGCAGCTCCCGGACAGGGGACTATGGCTACACCTTC	CASSSRTGDYGYTF
TRBV15	TRBD1	TRBJ2-1	many	TGTGCCACCAGCACGGACAGGCAGGGTAATGAGCAGTTCTTC	CATSTDRQGNEQFF
TRBV29-1	NA	TRBJ1-2	few	TGCAGCGTTGAAGGAGGCGGTGTTGTCTCTGGCTACACCTTC	CSVEGGGVVSGYTF
TRBV7-9	TRBD2	TRBJ2-7	many	TGTGCCAGCAGCCCAACCGCTCCTGGACTAGCCTACGAGCAGTACTTC	CASSPTAPGLAYEQYF
TRBV6-2/TRBV6-3	TRBD2	TRBJ2-2	many	TGTGCCAGCAGTTACTCGATACGCCGGGAGGCCGGGGAGCTGTTTTTT	CASSYSIRREAGELFF
TRBV29-1	NA	TRBJ2-4	many	TGCAGCGTTGGGGACAAAAACATTCAGTACTTC	CSVGDKNIQYF
TRBV2	TRBD1	TRBJ2-2	NA	TGTGCCAGCAGAAGACAGGGTTTGACCGGGGAGCTGTTTTTT	CASRRQGLTGELFF
TRBV15	NA	TRBJ2-3	few	TGTGCCACCAGCCTCCGGTCCACAGATACGCAGTATTTT	CATSLRSTDTQYF
TRBV7-2	NA	TRBJ1-1	few	TGTGCCAGCAGCTTAGCGAACCGGGAAGCTTTCTTT	CASSLANREAFF
TRBV27	TRBD2	TRBJ2-3	many	TGTGCCAGCAAATGGACTAGCAGAGGCACAGATACGCAGTATTTT	CASKWTSRGTDTQYF
TRBV7-6	TRBD1	TRBJ1-1	few	TGTGCCAGCAGCGGGACAGGGGCAGCTGAAGCTTTCTTT	CASSGTGAAEAFF
TRBV14	NA	TRBJ1-2	NA	TGTGCCAGCGCCACAGGGAACTATGGCTACACCTTC	CASATGNYGYTF
TRBV5-5	NA	TRBJ2-7	few	TGTGCCAGCAAGAGCTTGGGCAACGAGCAGTACTTC	CASKSLGNEQYF
TRBV12-3/TRBV12-4	NA	TRBJ2-7	NA	TGTGCCAGCAGACGGGGTGGAGGCTACGAGCAGTACTTC	CASRRGGGYEQYF
TRBV29-1	NA	TRBJ1-2	NA	TGCAGCGTTTGGGTGACCCCGCGGGATGGCTACACCTTC	CSVWVTPRDGYTF
TRBV9	NA	TRBJ2-6	NA	TGTGCCAGCAGCCAGCAGACAGGCCACCCCTCTGGGGCCAACGTCCTGACTTTC	CASSQQTGHPSGANVLTF
TRBV29-1	NA	TRBJ2-7	NA	TGCAGCGTTCCAGGGGATACCTACGAGCAGTACTTC	CSVPGDTYEQYF
TRBV30	TRBD1	TRBJ2-2	NA	TGTGCCTGGACGACAGGGCACACCGGGGAGCTGTTTTTT	CAWTTGHTGELFF
TRBV21-1	NA	TRBJ1-1	NA	TGTGCCAGCAGCAAAGTCAGGGACTTGAACACTGAAGCTTTCTTT	CASSKVRDLNTEAFF
TRBV20-1	TRBD1	TRBJ1-2	few	TGCAGTGCTAGGGAAACAACAGGGGGCGTATGGTATGGCTACACCTTC	CSARETTGGVWYGYTF
TRBV10-3	TRBD2	TRBJ2-7	NA	TGTGCCATCAGACCGCGGGGGGACTACGAGCAGTACTTC	CAIRPRGDYEQYF
TRBV6-2/TRBV6-3	NA	TRBJ2-3	NA	TGTGCCAGCAGTTACCAGACGGATACGCAGTATTTT	CASSYQTDTQYF